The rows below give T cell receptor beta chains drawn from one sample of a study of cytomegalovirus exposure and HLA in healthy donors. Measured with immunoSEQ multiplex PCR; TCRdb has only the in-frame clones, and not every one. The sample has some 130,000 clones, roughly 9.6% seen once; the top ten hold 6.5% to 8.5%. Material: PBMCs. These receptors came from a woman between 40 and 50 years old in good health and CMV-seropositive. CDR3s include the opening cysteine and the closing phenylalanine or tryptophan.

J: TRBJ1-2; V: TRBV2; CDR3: CASSGETGGGYTF
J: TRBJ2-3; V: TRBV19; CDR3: CASSMSWGVYDTQYF
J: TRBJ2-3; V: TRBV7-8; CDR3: CASSLPADTQYF
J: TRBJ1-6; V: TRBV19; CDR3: CASSPGTGGYNSPLHF
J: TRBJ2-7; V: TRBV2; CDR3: CASAGLAGVSGEQYF
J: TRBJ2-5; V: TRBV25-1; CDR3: CASSVNQETQYF
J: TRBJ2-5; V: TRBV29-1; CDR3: CSVMGTSGGETQYF
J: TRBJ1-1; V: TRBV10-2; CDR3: CASSGSTGHYTEAFF
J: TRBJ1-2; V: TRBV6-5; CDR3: CASSYAGQGKSDGYTF
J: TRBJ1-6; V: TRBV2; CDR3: CASSEVGGGPLHF
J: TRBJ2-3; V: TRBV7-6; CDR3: CASSNSGGRTDTQYF
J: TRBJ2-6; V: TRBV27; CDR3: CASSSLAGGAFILGANVLTF
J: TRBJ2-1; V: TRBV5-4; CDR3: CASSPFTTGGLYNEQFF
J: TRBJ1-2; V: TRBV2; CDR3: CASFAGRASYGYTF
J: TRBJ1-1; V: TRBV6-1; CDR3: CASSEPGQALSTEAFF
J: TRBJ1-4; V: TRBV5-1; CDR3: CASSLGGGGDEKLFF
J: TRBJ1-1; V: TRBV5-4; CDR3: CASSGGTGDGAFF
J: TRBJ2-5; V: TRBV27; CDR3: CASSSSTGKTQYF
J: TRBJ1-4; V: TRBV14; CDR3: CASSPDLPGHLNEKLFF
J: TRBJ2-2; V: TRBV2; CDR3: CASGQGPTGELFF
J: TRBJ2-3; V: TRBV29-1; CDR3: CSVEGLPEQYF
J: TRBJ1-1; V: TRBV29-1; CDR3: CSVGPKGPGDTEAFF
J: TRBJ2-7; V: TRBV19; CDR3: CASSPTRDRAGVYEQYF
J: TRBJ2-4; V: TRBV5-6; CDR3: CASSLRTGRINIQYF
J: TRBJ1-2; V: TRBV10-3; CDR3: CAITLSDRMGGYTF
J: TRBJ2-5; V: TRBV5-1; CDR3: CASSVGLQETQYF
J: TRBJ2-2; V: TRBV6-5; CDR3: CASSPGHANTGELFF
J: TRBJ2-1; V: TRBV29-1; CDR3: CSVGTSGGDEQFF
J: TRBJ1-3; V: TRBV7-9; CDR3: CASSWSGTPEDTIYF
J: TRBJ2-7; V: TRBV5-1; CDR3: CASSSYPPGQGAGPGNEQYF
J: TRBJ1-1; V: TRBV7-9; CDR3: CASSLQNRETEAFF
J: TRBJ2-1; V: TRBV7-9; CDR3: CASSFGGTGDNEQFF
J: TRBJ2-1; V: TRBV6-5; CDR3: CASSSLAANSYNEQFF
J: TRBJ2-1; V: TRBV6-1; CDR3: CASSEVRLAGALTYNEQFF
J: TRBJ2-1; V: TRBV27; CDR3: CASSFKPSLVEQFF
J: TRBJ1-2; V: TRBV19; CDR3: CASSLAGHGYTF
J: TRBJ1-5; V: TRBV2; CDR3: CASSGSRDQPQHF
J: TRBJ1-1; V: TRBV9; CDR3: CASSRGQMNTEAFF
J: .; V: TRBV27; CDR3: CASSYSAGPEQYF
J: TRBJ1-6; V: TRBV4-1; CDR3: CASSQDDRVYNSPLHF